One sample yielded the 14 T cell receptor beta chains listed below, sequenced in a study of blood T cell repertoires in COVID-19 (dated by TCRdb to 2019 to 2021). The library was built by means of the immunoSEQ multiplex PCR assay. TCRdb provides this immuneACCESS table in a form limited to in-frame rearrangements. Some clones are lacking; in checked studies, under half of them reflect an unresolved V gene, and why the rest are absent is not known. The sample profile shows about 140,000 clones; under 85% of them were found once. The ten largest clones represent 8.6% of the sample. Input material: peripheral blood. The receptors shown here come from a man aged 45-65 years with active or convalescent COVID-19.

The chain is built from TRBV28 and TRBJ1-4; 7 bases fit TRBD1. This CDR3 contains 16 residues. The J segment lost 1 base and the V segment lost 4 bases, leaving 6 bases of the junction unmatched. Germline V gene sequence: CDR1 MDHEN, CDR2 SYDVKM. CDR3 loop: CASSSTRQGTNEKLFF. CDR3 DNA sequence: TGTGCCAGCAGTTCCACACGACAGGGAACTAATGAAAAACTGTTTTTT.

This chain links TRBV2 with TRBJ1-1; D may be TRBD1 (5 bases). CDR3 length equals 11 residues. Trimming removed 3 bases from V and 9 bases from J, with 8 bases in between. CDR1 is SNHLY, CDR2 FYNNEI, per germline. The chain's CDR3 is CASSEQGKAFF. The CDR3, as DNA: TGTGCCAGCAGTGAGCAGGGAAAAGCTTTCTTT. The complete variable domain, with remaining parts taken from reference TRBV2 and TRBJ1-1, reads EPEVTQTPSHQVTQMGQEVILRCVPISNHLYFYWYRQILGQKVEFLVSFYNNEISEKSEIFDDQFSVERPDGSNFTLKIRSTKLEDSAMYFCASSEQGKAFFGQGTRLTVV.

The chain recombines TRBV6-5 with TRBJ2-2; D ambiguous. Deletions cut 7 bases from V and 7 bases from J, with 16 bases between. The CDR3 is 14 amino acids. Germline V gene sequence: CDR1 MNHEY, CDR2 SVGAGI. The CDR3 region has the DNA TGTGCCAGCAAGATGCCCAGGCACGACGGGGAGCTGTTTTTT. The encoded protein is CASKMPRHDGELFF.

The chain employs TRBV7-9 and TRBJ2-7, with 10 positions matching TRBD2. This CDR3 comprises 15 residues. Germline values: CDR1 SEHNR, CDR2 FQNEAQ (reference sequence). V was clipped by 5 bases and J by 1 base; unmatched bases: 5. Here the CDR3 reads CASSRGLADSYEQYF. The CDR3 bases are TGTGCCAGCAGCCGAGGACTAGCGGATTCCTACGAGCAGTACTTC.

The CDR3 sequence is CASSSLAAYEQYF. In DNA, the CDR3 is TGTGCCAGCAGCTCTTTAGCGGCGTACGAGCAGTACTTC. The chain has TRBV11-2 and TRBJ2-7, with a tentative D call TRBD2 (6 bases). Germline assignment: CDR1 SGHAT and CDR2 FQNNGV. CDR3 length: 13 amino acids. V lost 4 bases to trimming and J lost 4 bases, with 11 bases between them.

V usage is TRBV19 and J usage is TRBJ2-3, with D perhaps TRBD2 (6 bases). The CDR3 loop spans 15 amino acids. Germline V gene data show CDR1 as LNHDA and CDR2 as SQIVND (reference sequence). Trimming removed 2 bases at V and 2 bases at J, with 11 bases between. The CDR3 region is CASSIIGGITDTQYF. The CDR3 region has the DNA TGTGCCAGTAGTATAATCGGCGGGATCACAGATACGCAGTATTTT.

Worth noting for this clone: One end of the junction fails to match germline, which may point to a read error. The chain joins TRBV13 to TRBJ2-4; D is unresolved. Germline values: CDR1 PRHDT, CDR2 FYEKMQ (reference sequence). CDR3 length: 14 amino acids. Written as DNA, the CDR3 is TGTGCCAGCAGCGTAGGTAGTGTCAAAAACATTCAGTACTTC. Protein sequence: CASSVGSVKNIQYF.

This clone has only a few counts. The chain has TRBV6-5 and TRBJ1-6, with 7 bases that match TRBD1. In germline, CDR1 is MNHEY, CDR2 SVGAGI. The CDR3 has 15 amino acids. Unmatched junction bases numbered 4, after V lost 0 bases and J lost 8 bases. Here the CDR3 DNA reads TGTGCCAGCAGTTACTCGAACCAGGGGGATTCACCCCTCCACTTT. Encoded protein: CASSYSNQGDSPLHF.

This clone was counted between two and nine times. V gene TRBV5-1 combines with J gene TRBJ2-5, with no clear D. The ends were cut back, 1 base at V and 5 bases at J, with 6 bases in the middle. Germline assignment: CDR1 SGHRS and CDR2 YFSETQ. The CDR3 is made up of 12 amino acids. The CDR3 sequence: CASSLSEETQYF. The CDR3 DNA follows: TGCGCCAGCAGCTTGTCTGAGGAGACCCAGTACTTC.

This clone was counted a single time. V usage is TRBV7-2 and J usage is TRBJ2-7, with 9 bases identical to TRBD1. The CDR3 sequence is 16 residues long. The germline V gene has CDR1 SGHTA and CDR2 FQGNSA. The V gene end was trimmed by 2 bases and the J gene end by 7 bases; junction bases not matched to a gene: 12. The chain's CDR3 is CASSLSTTGGAWEQYF. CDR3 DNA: TGTGCCAGCAGCTTAAGTACCACAGGGGGCGCTTGGGAGCAGTACTTC.

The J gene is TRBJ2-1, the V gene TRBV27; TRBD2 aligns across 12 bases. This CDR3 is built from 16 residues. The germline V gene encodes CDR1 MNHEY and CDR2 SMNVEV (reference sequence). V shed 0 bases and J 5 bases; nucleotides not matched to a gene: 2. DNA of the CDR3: TGTGCCAGCAGTTTATCGGGGACTAGCGGGCACAATGAGCAGTTCTTC. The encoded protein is CASSLSGTSGHNEQFF.

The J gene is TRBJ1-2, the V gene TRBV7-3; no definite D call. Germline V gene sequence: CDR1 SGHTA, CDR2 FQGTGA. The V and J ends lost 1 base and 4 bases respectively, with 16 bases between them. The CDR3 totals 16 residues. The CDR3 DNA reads TGTGCCAGCAGCTTAAATGGGCCAGGTCTTGGCTATGGCTACACCTTC. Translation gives CASSLNGPGLGYGYTF.

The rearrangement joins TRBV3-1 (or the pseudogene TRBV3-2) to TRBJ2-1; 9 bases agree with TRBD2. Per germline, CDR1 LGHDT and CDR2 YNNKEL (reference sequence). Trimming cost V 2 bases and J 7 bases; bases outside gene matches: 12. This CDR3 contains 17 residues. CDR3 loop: CASSQSGVGLAKNEQFF. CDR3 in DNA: TGTGCCAGCAGCCAAAGTGGGGTTGGACTAGCGAAAAATGAGCAGTTCTTC.

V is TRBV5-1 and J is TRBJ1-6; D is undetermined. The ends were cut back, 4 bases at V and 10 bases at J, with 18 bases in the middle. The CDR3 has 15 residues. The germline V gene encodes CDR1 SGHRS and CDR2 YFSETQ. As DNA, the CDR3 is TGCGCCAGCAGCCCCTCGGAGGGTATAGGATCACCCCTCCACTTT. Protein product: CASSPSEGIGSPLHF.